The T cell receptor beta chain described here comes from a study of Ad26.COV2.S vaccination and SARS-CoV-2 variants. At the level of the study: Donor allocation was to the COV1001 Ad26.COV2.S trial arm. Findings and caveats of the study: Individuals receiving vaccine had higher spike-specific TCR breadth than placebo recipients did.

Data came from immunoSEQ multiplex PCR; TCRdb stores just in-frame clones and leaves some out. The sample has fewer than 300,000 clones, 70% to 90% seen once. About this clone itself: Its antigen is undetermined.

Treatment denoted: roughly 20 received Ad26.COV2.S at low or high dose, single or two shots; about 5 received placebo; per-sample allocation not given. Sampling took place 63 days after the first vaccine or placebo injection. The source material was peripheral blood, sampled in a trial of Ad26.COV2.S vaccine versus placebo. The receptor was derived from a person aged 18-65 years who received the Ad26.COV2.S COVID-19 vaccine or a placebo.

The CDR3 sequence is CASSYSTGNLYEQYF. The CDR3 DNA reads TGTGCCAGCAGTTACTCGACAGGAAATTTATACGAGCAGTACTTC. The chain uses TRBV6-2 or TRBV6-3 and TRBJ2-7; tentatively, D is TRBD1 (6 bases). The germline V gene has CDR1 MNHEY and CDR2 SVGEGT. The CDR3 is made up of 15 amino acids. Trimming removed 0 bases from V and 4 bases from J, with 13 bases in between.